This T cell receptor beta chain comes out of a study of shared clonotypes between healthy human individuals. Germline CDR1 GTSNPN, CDR2 SVGIG (reference sequence). This CDR3 contains 12 residues. V shed 3 bases and J shed 1 base, with 6 bases lying between them. This clone has a count of ten or more. Sequenced by immunoSEQ multiplex PCR; TCRdb stores in-frame clones only, minus some. Found here are roughly 95,000 clones, more than 45% of them singletons; the top ten hold less than 15%. Source material: PBMCs. The chain uses TRBV30 and TRBJ1-1, with no clear D. The sequence was collected from a woman aged 35 to 49 in good health. Some clones in this sample may be carry-over from other donors' samples. The CDR3 bases are TGTGCCTGGAGATCAGAGAACACTGAAGCTTTCTTT. This gives the protein CAWRSENTEAFF.